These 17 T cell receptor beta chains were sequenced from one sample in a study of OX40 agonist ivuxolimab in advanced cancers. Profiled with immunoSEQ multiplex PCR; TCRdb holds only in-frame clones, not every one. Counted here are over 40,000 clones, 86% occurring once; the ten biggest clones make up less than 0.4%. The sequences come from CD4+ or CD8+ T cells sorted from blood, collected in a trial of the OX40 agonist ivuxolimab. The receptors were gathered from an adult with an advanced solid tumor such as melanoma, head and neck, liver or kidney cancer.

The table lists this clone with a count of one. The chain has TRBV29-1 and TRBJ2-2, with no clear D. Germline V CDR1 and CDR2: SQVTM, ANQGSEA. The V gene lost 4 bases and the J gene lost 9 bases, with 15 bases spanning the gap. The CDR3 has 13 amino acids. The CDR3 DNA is TGCAGCGTTGTGAGAAGAGGCTACCGGGAGCTGTTTTTT. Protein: CSVVRRGYRELFF.

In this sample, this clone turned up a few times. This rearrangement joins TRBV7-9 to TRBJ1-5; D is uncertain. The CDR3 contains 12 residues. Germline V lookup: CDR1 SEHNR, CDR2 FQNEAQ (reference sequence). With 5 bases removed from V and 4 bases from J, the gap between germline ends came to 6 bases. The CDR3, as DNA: TGTGCCAGCAGCCCGGGGAATCAGCCCCAGCATTTT. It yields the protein CASSPGNQPQHF.

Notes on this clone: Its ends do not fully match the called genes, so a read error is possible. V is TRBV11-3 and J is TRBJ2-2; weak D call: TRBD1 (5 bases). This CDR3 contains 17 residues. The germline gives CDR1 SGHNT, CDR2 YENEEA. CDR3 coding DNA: TGTGCCAGCAGCTCCGGCCTTAGACAGTCGAACACCCGGGAGCTGTTTTTT. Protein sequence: CASSSGLRQSNTRELFF.

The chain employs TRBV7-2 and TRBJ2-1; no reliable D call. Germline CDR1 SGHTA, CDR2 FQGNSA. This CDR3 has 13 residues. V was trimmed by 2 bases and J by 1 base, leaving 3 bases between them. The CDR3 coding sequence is TGTGCCAGCAGCTTACGGTCCTACAATGAGCAGTTCTTC. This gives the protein CASSLRSYNEQFF.

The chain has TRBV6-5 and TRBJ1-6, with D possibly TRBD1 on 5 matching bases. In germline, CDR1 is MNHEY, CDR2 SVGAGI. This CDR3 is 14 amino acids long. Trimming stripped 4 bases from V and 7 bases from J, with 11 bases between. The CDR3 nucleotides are TGTGCCAGCAGTTGGGGGACGCGGAATTCACCCCTCCACTTT. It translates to CASSWGTRNSPLHF.

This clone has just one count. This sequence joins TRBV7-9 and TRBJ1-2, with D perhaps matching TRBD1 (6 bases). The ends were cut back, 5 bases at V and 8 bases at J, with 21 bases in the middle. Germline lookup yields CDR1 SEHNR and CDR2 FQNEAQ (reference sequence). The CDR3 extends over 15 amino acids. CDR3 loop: CASSRGGGMGSGYTF. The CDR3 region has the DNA TGTGCCAGCAGCCGGGGCGGGGGCATGGGGAGCGGCTACACCTTC. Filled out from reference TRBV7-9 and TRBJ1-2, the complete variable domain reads DTGVSQNPRHKITKRGQNVTFRCDPISEHNRLYWYRQTLGQGPEFLTYFQNEAQLEKSRLLSDRFSAERPKGSFSTLEIQRTEQGDSAMYLCASSRGGGMGSGYTFGSGTRLTVV.

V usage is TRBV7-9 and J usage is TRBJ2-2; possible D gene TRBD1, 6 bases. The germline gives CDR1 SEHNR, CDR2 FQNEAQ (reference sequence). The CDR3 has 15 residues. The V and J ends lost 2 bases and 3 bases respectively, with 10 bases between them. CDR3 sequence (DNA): TGTGCCAGCAGCTTACAGGGGTTTGACACCGGGGAGCTGTTTTTT. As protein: CASSLQGFDTGELFF. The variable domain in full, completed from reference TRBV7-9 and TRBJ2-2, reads DTGVSQNPRHKITKRGQNVTFRCDPISEHNRLYWYRQTLGQGPEFLTYFQNEAQLEKSRLLSDRFSAERPKGSFSTLEIQRTEQGDSAMYLCASSLQGFDTGELFFGEGSRLTVL.

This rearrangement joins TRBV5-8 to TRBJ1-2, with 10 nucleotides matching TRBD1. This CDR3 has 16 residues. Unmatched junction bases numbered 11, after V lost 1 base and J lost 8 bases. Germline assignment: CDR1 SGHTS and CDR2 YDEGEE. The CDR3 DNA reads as TGTGCCAGCAGCTTGACCGCCGGGACAGGGGTTATCGGCTACACCTTC. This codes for CASSLTAGTGVIGYTF.

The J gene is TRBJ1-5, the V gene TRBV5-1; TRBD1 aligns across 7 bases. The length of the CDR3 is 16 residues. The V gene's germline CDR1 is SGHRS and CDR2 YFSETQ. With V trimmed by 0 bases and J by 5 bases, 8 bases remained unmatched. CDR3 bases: TGCGCCAGCAGCTTGGGGGGAACTACAGGGGATCAGCCCCAGCATTTT. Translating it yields CASSLGGTTGDQPQHF.

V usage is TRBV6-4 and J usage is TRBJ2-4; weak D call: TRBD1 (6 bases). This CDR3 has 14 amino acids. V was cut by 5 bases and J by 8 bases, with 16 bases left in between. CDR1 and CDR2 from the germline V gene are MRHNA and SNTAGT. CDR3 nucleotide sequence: TGTGCCAGCAGTCCCGACAGGTGGTCGGACATTCAGTACTTC. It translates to CASSPDRWSDIQYF.

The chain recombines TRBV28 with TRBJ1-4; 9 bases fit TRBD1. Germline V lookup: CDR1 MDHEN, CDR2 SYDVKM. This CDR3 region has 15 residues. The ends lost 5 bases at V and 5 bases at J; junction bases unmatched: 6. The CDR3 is CASSVPGQGNEKLFF. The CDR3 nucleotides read TGTGCCAGCAGTGTGCCGGGACAGGGAAATGAAAAACTGTTTTTT.

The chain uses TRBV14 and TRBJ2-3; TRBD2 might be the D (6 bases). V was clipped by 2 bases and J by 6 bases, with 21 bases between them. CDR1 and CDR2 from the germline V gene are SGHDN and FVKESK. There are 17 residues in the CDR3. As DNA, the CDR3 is TGTGCCAGCAGCCAAACGGGACGATCTTCCAGCGGGGATACGCAGTATTTT. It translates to CASSQTGRSSSGDTQYF.

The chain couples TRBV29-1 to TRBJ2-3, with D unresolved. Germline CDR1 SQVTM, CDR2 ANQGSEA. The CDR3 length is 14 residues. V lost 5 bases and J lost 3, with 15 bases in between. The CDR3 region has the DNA TGCAGCGTTAGCAAAACCCCCGGGACAGATACGCAGTATTTT. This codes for CSVSKTPGTDTQYF.

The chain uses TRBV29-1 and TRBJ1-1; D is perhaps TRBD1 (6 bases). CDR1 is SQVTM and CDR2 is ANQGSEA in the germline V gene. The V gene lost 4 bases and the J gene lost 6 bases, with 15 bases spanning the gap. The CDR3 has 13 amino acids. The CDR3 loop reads CSVGGTGLAEAFF. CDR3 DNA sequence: TGCAGCGTTGGGGGCACAGGGTTGGCTGAAGCTTTCTTT.

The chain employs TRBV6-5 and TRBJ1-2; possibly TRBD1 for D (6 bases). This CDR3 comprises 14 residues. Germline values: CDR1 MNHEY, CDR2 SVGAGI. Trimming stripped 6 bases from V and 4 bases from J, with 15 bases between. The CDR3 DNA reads TGTGCCAGCAGCAGGGACACGCCTGGCTATGGCTACACCTTC. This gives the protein CASSRDTPGYGYTF.

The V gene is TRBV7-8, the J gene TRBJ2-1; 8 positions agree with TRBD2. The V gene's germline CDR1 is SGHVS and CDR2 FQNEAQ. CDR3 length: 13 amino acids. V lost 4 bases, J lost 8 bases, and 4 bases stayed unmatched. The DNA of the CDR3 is TGTGCCAGCAGCTCGCGGACTAGCTATGAGCAGTTCTTC. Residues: CASSSRTSYEQFF.

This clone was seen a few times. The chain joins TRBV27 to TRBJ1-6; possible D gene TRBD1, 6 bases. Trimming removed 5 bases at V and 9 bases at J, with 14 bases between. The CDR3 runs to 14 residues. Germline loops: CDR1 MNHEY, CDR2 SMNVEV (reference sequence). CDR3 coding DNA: TGTGCCAGCAGTATCAGGGGATCCAGTTCACCCCTCCACTTT. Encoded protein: CASSIRGSSSPLHF.